This TCR beta chain was identified in a study of vaccination effects on CD4 cells after COVID-19. Overall study: Participants each got two BNT162b2 or mRNA-1273 vaccine doses.

Findings of the study overall: The post-vaccine spike-reactive clones of convalescents showed a predominance of new vaccine-induced clones. Sampling in the study covered few convalescent patients and included no early post-infection timepoints.

To note about this clone: Antigen: not known.

TCRdb keeps only in-frame clones here, not all; method: immunoSEQ multiplex PCR. The sample consists of about 45,000 clones, around 72% of them appearing once. Sequencing was preceded by expansion of antigen-specific CD4+ T cells with viral peptide pools in the ViraFEST assay. Following a 10-day culture, CD4+ T cells were purified. From March to December 2020, the person had a SARS-CoV-2 infection that was confirmed by PCR. Germline CDR1 and CDR2: KGHSH and LQKENI. The CDR3 length is 14 residues. V gave up 1 base and J gave up 9 bases; unmatched junction bases: 4. The rearrangement uses TRBV18 and TRBJ2-1; the match to TRBD2 covers 9 bases. The TCR was taken from a human donor who had a prior SARS-CoV-2 infection. This sample comprised CD4+ T cells from PBMCs cultured with a peptide pool, obtained before COVID-19 vaccination. The CDR3 coding sequence is TGTGCCAGCTCACCACAGGGCGGGAGGGTTGAGCAGTTCTTC. Translation: CASSPQGGRVEQFF.